The rows below give T cell receptor beta chains drawn from one sample of a study of PD-1 blockade in classical Hodgkin lymphoma. Sequencing used immunoSEQ multiplex PCR; TCRdb keeps in-frame clones, though not all of them. Of roughly 86,000 clones listed, 83% were seen once; the top ten hold about 17%. The material sequenced was peripheral blood mononuclear cells (PBMCs), taken before the fourth cycle of nivolumab. These receptors came from a human donor with classical Hodgkin lymphoma. Each CDR3 is given with its conserved first and last residue. The order of the fields is D gene, V gene, J gene, clone size, CDR3 protein, CDR3 DNA. D genes are given only for firm matches. Size is omitted from some rows. Given values are once, few, many or a class for expanded clones.

TRBD1,TRBV2,TRBJ1-5,NA,CASRKTGLNQPQHF,TGTGCCAGCAGGAAGACAGGGCTAAATCAGCCCCAGCATTTT
TRBD1,TRBV5-1,TRBJ1-4,NA,CASKSGQGAFNEKLFF,TGCGCCAGCAAGTCGGGACAGGGAGCCTTCAATGAAAAACTGTTTTTT
NA,TRBV6-1,TRBJ2-3,NA,CASSDLMADTQYF,TGTGCCAGCAGTGATCTGATGGCAGATACGCAGTATTTT
TRBD2,TRBV2,TRBJ2-4,NA,CASSEALLAGGPRNIQYF,TGTGCCAGCAGTGAAGCGCTTCTTGCGGGAGGCCCCAGAAACATTCAGTACTTC
TRBD2,TRBV19,TRBJ2-1,NA,CASMMGLAGGQQFF,TGTGCCAGTATGATGGGACTAGCGGGAGGGCAGCAGTTCTTC
NA,TRBV10-3,TRBJ1-1,NA,CAISESVGADPTEAFF,TGTGCCATCAGTGAGTCCGTCGGGGCAGATCCCACTGAAGCTTTCTTT
NA,TRBV5-1,TRBJ2-2,NA,CASSFQVDGELFF,TGCGCCAGCAGCTTTCAAGTGGACGGGGAGCTGTTTTTT
TRBD1,TRBV5-4,TRBJ2-1,NA,CASSRPTGVRDNEQFF,TGTGCCAGCAGCCGGCCGACAGGGGTCCGGGACAATGAGCAGTTCTTC
NA,TRBV7-9,TRBJ2-7,NA,CASSLGEPPYEQYF,TGTGCCAGCAGCCTGGGAGAACCCCCCTACGAGCAGTACTTC
TRBD1,TRBV2,TRBJ1-1,few,CASSGQGGRTEAFF,TGTGCCAGCAGTGGGCAGGGGGGAAGGACTGAAGCTTTCTTT
TRBD1,TRBV18,TRBJ1-3,NA,CASSAEGQGAVGNTIYF,TGTGCCAGCTCAGCGGAGGGACAGGGGGCGGTCGGAAACACCATATATTTT
NA,TRBV10-3,TRBJ1-1,NA,CAISESGQSEAFF,TGTGCCATCAGTGAGTCGGGACAATCTGAAGCTTTCTTT
NA,TRBV5-1,TRBJ2-5,NA,CASSLASPGTQYF,TGCGCCAGCAGCTTGGCCAGTCCGGGGACCCAGTACTTC
NA,TRBV7-9,TRBJ1-4,NA,CASSLSTGYNEKLFF,TGTGCCAGCAGCTTAAGCACAGGGTACAATGAAAAACTGTTTTTT
NA,TRBV27,TRBJ1-5,NA,CASGPATGFGNQPQHF,TGTGCCAGCGGACCCGCCACTGGGTTTGGCAATCAGCCCCAGCATTTT
TRBD1,TRBV5-8,TRBJ1-2,NA,CASSLNPGQVYGYTF,TGTGCCAGCAGTTTAAACCCGGGACAGGTCTATGGCTACACCTTC
NA,TRBV11-2,TRBJ2-3,NA,CASSSEADTQYF,TGTGCCAGCAGCTCAGAAGCAGATACGCAGTATTTT
NA,TRBV10-3,TRBJ2-3,NA,CAISGDTDTQYF,TGTGCCATCAGTGGAGACACAGATACGCAGTATTTT
TRBD1,TRBV27,TRBJ1-5,NA,CASSLDGGQGYQPQHF,TGTGCCAGCAGTTTAGACGGCGGACAGGGGTATCAGCCCCAGCATTTT
TRBD1,TRBV28,TRBJ2-2,NA,CASRNPGGIGELFF,TGTGCCAGCAGGAACCCAGGGGGAATCGGGGAGCTGTTTTTT
NA,TRBV28,TRBJ2-7,NA,CASSLNLSPGYEQYF,TGTGCCAGCAGTTTGAACCTATCTCCCGGCTACGAGCAGTACTTC
NA,TRBV29-1,TRBJ1-1,NA,CSVEGFGVTEAFF,TGCAGCGTTGAGGGATTTGGGGTCACTGAAGCTTTCTTT
NA,TRBV27,TRBJ2-5,NA,CASSPGPWKTQYF,TGTGCCAGCAGTCCCGGGCCATGGAAGACCCAGTACTTC
NA,TRBV30,TRBJ2-7,NA,CAWGPGGQYF,TGTGCCTGGGGACCAGGCGGGCAGTACTTC
NA,TRBV19,TRBJ1-3,NA,CASSPHPGNTIYF,TGTGCCAGTAGTCCCCACCCTGGAAACACCATATATTTT
TRBD1,TRBV4-2,TRBJ1-5,NA,CASSQGTGNQPQHF,TGTGCCAGCAGCCAAGGGACAGGGAATCAGCCCCAGCATTTT
NA,TRBV6-5,TRBJ2-1,once,CASSYRRFSSYNEQFF,TGTGCCAGCAGTTATCGGCGCTTCAGCTCCTACAATGAGCAGTTCTTC
TRBD2,TRBV4-2,TRBJ2-1,NA,CASSQEVSSGKGSEQFF,TGTGCCAGCAGCCAAGAAGTTTCCAGCGGGAAAGGTAGTGAGCAGTTCTTC